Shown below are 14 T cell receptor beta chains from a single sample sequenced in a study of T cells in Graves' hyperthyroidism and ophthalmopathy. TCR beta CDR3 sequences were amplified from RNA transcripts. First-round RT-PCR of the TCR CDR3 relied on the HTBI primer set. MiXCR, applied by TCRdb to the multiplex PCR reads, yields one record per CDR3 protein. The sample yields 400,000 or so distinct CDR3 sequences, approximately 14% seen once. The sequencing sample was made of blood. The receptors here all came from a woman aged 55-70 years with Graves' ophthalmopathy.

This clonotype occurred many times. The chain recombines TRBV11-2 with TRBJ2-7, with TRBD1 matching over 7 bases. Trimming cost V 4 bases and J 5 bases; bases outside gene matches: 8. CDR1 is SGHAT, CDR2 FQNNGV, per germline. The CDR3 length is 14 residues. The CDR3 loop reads CASSSPQTGNEQYF. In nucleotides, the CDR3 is TGTGCCAGCAGCTCCCCACAGACAGGGAACGAGCAGTACTTC.

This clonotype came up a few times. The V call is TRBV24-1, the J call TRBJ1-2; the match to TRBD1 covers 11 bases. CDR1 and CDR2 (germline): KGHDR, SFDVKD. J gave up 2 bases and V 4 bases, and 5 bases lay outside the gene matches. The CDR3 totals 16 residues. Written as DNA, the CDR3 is TGTGCCACCAGTGACCGGACAGGGGGCGAAAACTATGGCTACACCTTC. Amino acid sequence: CATSDRTGGENYGYTF.

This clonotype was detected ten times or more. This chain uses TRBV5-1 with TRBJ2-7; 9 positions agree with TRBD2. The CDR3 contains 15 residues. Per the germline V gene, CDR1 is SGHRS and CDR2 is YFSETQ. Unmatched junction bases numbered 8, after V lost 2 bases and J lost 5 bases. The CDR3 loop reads CASSFVAGGGHEQYF. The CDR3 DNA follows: TGCGCCAGCAGCTTCGTTGCGGGAGGGGGCCACGAGCAGTACTTC.

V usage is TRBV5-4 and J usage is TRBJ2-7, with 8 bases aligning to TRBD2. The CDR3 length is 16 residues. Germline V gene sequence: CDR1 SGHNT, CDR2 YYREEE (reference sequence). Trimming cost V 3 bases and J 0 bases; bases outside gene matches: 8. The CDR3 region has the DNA TGTGCCAGCAGCTCCGGACAGAGCGGGAGCTCCTACGAGCAGTACTTC. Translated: CASSSGQSGSSYEQYF.

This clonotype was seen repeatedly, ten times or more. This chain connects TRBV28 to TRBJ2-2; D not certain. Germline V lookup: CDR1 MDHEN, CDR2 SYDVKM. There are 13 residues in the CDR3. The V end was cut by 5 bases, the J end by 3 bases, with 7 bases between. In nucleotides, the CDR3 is TGTGCCAGCAGTCGGGCGTACACCGGGGAGCTGTTTTTT. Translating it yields CASSRAYTGELFF.

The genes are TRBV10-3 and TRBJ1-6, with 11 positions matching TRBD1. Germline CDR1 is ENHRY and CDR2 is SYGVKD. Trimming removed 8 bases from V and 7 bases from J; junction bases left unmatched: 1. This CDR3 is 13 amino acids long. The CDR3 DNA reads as TGTGCCATCGGGGACAGGGGGAATTCACCCCTCCACTTT. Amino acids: CAIGDRGNSPLHF.

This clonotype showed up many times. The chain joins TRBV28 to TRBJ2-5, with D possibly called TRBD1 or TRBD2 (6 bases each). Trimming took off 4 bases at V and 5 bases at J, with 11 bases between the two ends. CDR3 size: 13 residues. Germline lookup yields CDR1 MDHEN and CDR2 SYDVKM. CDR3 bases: TGTGCCAGCAGTTCCACGGGGGCGGAGACCCAGTACTTC. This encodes CASSSTGAETQYF.

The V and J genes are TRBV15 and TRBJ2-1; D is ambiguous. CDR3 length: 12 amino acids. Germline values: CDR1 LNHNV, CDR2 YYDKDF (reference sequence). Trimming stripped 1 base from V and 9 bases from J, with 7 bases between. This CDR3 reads CATSRGDIEQFF. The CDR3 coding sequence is TGTGCCACCAGCAGAGGAGATATTGAGCAGTTCTTC.

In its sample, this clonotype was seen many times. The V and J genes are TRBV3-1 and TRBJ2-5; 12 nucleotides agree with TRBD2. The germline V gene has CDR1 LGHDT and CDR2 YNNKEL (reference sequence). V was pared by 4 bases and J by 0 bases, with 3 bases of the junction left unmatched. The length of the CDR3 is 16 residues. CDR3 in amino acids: CASSRTSGRNQETQYF. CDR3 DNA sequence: TGTGCCAGCAGCCGAACTAGCGGGAGGAACCAAGAGACCCAGTACTTC.

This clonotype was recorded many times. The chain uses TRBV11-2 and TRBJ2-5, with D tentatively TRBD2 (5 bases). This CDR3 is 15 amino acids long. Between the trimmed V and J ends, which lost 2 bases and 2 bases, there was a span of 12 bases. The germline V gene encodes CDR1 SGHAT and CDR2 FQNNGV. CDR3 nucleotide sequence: TGTGCCAGCAGCTTATGGACTCGAGGGCAAGAGACCCAGTACTTC. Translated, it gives CASSLWTRGQETQYF.

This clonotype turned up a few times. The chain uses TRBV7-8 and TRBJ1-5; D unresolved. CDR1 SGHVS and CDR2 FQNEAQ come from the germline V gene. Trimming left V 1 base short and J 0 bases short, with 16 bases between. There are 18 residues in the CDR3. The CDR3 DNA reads TGTGCCAGCAGCTTAGAGGATTGGGCCGATGATAGCAATCAGCCCCAGCATTTT. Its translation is CASSLEDWADDSNQPQHF.

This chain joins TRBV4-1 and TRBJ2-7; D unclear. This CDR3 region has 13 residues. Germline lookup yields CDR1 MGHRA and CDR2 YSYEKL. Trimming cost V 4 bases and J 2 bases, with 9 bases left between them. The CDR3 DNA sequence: TGCGCCAGCAGCCCACTTTACACCTACGAGCAGTACTTC. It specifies CASSPLYTYEQYF.

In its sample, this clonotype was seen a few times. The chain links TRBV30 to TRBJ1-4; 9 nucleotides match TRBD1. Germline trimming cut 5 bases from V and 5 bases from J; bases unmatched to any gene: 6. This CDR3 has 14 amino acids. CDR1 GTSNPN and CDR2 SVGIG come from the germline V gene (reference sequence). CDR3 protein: CAWAAGTGNEKLFF. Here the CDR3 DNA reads TGTGCCTGGGCAGCCGGGACAGGGAATGAAAAACTGTTTTTT.

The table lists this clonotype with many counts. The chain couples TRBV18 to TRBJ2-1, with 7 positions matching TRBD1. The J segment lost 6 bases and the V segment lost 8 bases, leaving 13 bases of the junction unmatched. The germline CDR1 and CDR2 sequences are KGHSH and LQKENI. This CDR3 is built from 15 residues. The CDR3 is CASNRQGSGSNEQFF. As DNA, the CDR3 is TGTGCCAGCAACAGACAGGGATCGGGGTCCAATGAGCAGTTCTTC.